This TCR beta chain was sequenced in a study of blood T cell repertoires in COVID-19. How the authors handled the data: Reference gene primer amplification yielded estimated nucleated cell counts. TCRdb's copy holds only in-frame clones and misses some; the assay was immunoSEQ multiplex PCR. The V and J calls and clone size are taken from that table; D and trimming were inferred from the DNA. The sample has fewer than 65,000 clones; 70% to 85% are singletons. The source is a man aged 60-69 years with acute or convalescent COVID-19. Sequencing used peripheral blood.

The CDR3 bases are TGTGCCAGCAGCGCCGGAAGAGGCGGGATGAACACTGAAGCTTTCTTT. Translated, it gives CASSAGRGGMNTEAFF. The chain has TRBV5-8 and TRBJ1-1, with D uncertain. V was pared by 4 bases and J by 0 bases, with 16 bases between. There are 16 residues in the CDR3. CDR1 and CDR2 from the germline V gene are SGHTS and YDEGEE.